One and the same sample provided the 5 T cell receptor beta chains below, sequenced in a study of blood T cell repertoires in COVID-19 (dated by TCRdb to 2020 to 2022). Library preparation used the immunoSEQ multiplex PCR assay. The clones in this table, taken by TCRdb from immuneACCESS, are in-frame only. Not every clone is retained; where verified, under half of the shortfall comes from an unresolved V gene, and the cause of the rest is unknown. The sample table shows 340,000 or so clones, and more than 70% are seen once. The top ten hold almost 3% of the sample. The specimen sequenced was peripheral blood. Source of these receptors: a man aged 25 to 45 with active or convalescent COVID-19.

The chain combines TRBV29-1 with TRBJ1-2; 7 bases agree with TRBD1. CDR1 SQVTM and CDR2 ANQGSEA come from the germline V gene. The CDR3 sequence is 12 residues long. V lost 6 bases and J lost 8; bases outside the gene matches: 9. CDR3 sequence: CSVSITGEGYTF. CDR3 in DNA: TGCAGCGTCTCGATCACAGGGGAAGGCTACACCTTC.

The rearrangement joins TRBV5-4 to TRBJ1-1; 9 bases align to TRBD1. V lost 5 bases, J lost 10 bases, and 12 bases stayed unmatched. The CDR3 has 14 residues. The V gene's germline CDR1 is SGHNT and CDR2 YYREEE (reference sequence). The CDR3, as DNA: TGTGCCAGCAGTCATATCGGACAGGGGAGTGGAGCTTTCTTT. This encodes CASSHIGQGSGAFF.

Written as DNA, the CDR3 is TGTGCCAGTAGTAGCAGGGGGCTTCAGAATTCACCCCTCCACTTT. Protein product: CASSSRGLQNSPLHF. V usage is TRBV19 and J usage is TRBJ1-6; 8 bases are shared with TRBD1. Losses at the gene ends were 4 bases for V and 7 bases for J; bases not matched to a gene: 6. This CDR3 contains 15 residues. Germline V gives CDR1 LNHDA, CDR2 SQIVND (reference sequence).

The chain links TRBV10-1 to TRBJ1-2; the D gene is possibly TRBD1 (6 bases). Germline V gives CDR1 WNHNN, CDR2 SYGVQD (reference sequence). This CDR3 comprises 17 residues. The V gene lost 1 base and the J gene lost 1 base, with 16 bases spanning the gap. The chain's CDR3 is CASSEWQGRRVNYGYTF. CDR3 DNA: TGCGCCAGCAGTGAGTGGCAGGGGAGAAGGGTTAACTATGGCTACACCTTC.

Concerning this clone itself: Other DNA sequences from this sample encode an identical CDR3 as well. The V call is TRBV5-1, the J call TRBJ1-1; a weak D match, TRBD1 (6 bases). V was shortened by 0 bases and J by 0 bases, with 6 bases between the two germline ends. Germline values: CDR1 SGHRS, CDR2 YFSETQ. CDR3 length: 14 amino acids. CDR3 sequence reads: CASSLGGLNTEAFF. The CDR3 DNA reads TGCGCCAGCAGCTTGGGGGGGCTGAACACTGAAGCTTTCTTT.